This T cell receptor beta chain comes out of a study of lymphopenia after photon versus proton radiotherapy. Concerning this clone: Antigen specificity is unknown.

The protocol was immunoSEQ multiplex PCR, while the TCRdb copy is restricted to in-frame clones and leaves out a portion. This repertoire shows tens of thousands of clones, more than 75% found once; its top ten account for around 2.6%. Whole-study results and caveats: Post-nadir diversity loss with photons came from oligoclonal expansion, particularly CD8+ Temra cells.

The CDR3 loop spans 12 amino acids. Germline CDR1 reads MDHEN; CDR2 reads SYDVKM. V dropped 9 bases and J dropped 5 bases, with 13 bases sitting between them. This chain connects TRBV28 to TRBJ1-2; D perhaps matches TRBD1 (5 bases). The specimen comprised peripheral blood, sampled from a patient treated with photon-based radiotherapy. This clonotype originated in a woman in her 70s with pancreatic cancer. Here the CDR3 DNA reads TGTGCCAGTACCGGGACGGAGTATGGCTACACCTTC. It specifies CASTGTEYGYTF.